This entry is about one T cell receptor (beta chain). The data are from a study of cytomegalovirus exposure and HLA in healthy donors. V was trimmed by 1 base and J by 8 bases, leaving 20 bases between them. This CDR3 is 17 amino acids long. Germline assignment: CDR1 SGHTA and CDR2 FQGNSA. The PCR used 60 Vbeta and 13 Jbeta primers. Here immunoSEQ multiplex PCR was the method, and the copy in TCRdb shows in-frame clones only, minus some. The sample lists approximately 120,000 clones, roughly 76% occurring once. The chain is built from TRBV7-2 and TRBJ1-4; TRBD1 is a possible D gene (5 bases). The receptor comes from a woman in her 40s in good health and CMV-seropositive. Source material: PBMCs. The CDR3: CASSLGRMGRGQEKLFF. CDR3 DNA sequence: TGTGCCAGCAGCTTAGGAAGGATGGGGAGGGGTCAAGAAAAACTGTTTTTT.